This T cell receptor beta chain was obtained from a study of blood T cell repertoires in COVID-19. The wider study: Sites across the United States, Italy and Spain contributed samples from acute and convalescent COVID-19. PBMCs, B-cell-depleted T cells, or T cells provided the cDNA or gDNA that made up the material.

A few counts support this clone. Germline-derived CDR1 and CDR2 are MDHEN and SYDVKM. With V trimmed by 4 bases and J by 3 bases, 0 bases remained unmatched. The CDR3 loop spans 12 amino acids. Sequencing used immunoSEQ multiplex PCR; TCRdb keeps in-frame clones, though not all of them. This table holds under 250,000 clones, 84% found once. The sequence was obtained from a man between 45 and 60 years old with active or convalescent COVID-19. This chain uses TRBV28 with TRBJ2-7; TRBD1 matches at 7 bases. Material: peripheral blood. Here the CDR3 DNA reads TGTGCCAGCAGTTGGGACAGCTACGAGCAGTACTTC. Its translation: CASSWDSYEQYF.